This T cell receptor beta chain was sequenced in a study of blood T cell repertoires in COVID-19. Germline V gives CDR1 MNHEY, CDR2 SMNVEV (reference sequence). The CDR3 totals 15 residues. V was clipped by 6 bases and J by 0 bases, with 14 bases between them. Sequencing used immunoSEQ multiplex PCR; TCRdb keeps in-frame clones, though not all of them. Of a few hundred thousand clones listed, around 86% were seen once; the top ten hold about 10%. This clone was found once. Sequencing was done on a sample of PBMCs or T cells enriched from blood (not recorded which). The chain is built from TRBV27 and TRBJ1-1; D not resolved. This sequence originates from a woman younger than 30 who had recovered from COVID-19. CDR3 region: CASSQFGRMNTEAFF. CDR3 DNA sequence: TGTGCCAGCAGCCAATTCGGGAGAATGAACACTGAAGCTTTCTTT.